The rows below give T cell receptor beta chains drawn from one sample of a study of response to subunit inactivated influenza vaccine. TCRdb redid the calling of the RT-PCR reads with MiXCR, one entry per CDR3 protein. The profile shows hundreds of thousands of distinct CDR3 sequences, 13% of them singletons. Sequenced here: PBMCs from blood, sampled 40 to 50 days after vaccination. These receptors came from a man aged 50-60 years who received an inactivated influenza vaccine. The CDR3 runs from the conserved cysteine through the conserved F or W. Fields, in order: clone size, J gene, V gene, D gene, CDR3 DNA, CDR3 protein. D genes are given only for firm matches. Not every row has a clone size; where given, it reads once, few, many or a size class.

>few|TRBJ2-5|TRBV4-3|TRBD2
TGCGCCAGCAGCCAAGAAGGACTAGCGGGGGGCCAAGAGACCCAGTACTTC
CASSQEGLAGGQETQYF
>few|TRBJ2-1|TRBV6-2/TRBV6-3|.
TGTGCCAGCGAAACAAGCTACAATGAGCAGTTCTTC
CASETSYNEQFF
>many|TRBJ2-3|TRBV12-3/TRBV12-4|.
TGTGCCAGCAGTTTAAGAGGGGGGACAGATACGCAGTATTTT
CASSLRGGTDTQYF
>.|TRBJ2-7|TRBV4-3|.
TGCGCCAGCAGCCAAGGGCCAGGGTTCTACGAGCAGTACTTC
CASSQGPGFYEQYF
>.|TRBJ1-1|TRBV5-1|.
TGCGCCAGCAGCTTGGTACGGCTGAACACTGAAGCTTTCTTT
CASSLVRLNTEAFF
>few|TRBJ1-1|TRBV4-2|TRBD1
TGTGCCAGCAGCCAAGAGGGGACAGGAGCCATATCTGAAGCTTTCTTT
CASSQEGTGAISEAFF
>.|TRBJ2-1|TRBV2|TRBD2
TGTGCCAGCAGGAAGACTAGCGGGGACTACAATGAGCAGTTCTTC
CASRKTSGDYNEQFF
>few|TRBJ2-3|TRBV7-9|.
TGTGCCAGCAGCTTAGCTGCGAGTCCCGCAGATACGCAGTATTTT
CASSLAASPADTQYF
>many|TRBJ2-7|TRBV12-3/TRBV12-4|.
TGTGCCAGCAGTTGGACAGTTTCCTACGAGCAGTACTTC
CASSWTVSYEQYF
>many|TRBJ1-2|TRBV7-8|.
TGTGCCAGCAGCCGAGATGGGGGGCGGAACTATGGCTACACCTTC
CASSRDGGRNYGYTF
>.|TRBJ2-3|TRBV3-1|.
TGTGCCAGCAGCCAAGGTGGGCTAGCCGGAGATACGCAGTATTTT
CASSQGGLAGDTQYF
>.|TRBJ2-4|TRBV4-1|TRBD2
TGCGCCAGCAGCCAAGGTCGGACTAGCGGGAACATTCAGTACTTC
CASSQGRTSGNIQYF
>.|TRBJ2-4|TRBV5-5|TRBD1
TGTGCCAGCAGCTCGATGACAGGGTCAGCCAAAAACATTCAGTACTTC
CASSSMTGSAKNIQYF
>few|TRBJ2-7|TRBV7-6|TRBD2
TGTGCCAGCAGCTTACAAGCGCGGGGGGTCGGGGAGCAGTACTTC
CASSLQARGVGEQYF
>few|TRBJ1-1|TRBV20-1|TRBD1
TGCAGTGCTCCCCGACAGGGGCCGAACACTGAAGCTTTCTTT
CSAPRQGPNTEAFF
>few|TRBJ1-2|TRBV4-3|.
TGCGCCAGCAGCCAAGCTTCCCGGGACAAATATGACTATGGCTACACCTTC
CASSQASRDKYDYGYTF
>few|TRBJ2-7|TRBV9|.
TGTGCCAGCAGCGTAGGTGAGGGGGGCTACGAGCAGTACTTC
CASSVGEGGYEQYF
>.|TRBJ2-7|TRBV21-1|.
TGTGCCAGCAGCAACGAAACAGGGAACTACGAGCAGTACTTC
CASSNETGNYEQYF
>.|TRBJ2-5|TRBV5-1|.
TGCGCCAGCAGTTCCCCAGGGGAAATAGGAAGAGAGACCCAGTACTTC
CASSSPGEIGRETQYF
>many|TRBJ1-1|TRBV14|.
TGTGCCAGCAGCCAAGACAGGAACACTGAAGCTTTCTTT
CASSQDRNTEAFF
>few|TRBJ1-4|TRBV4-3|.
TGCGCCAGCAGCCCTACGCAGCAGGGTGAAAAACTGTTTTTT
CASSPTQQGEKLFF
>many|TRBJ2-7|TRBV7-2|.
TGTGCCAGCAGCTTAGACCCAGCTACCTACGAGCAGTACTTC
CASSLDPATYEQYF
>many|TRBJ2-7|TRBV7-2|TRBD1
TGTGCCAGCAGCCTCGATCCGGGACAGGGATACGAGCAGTACTTC
CASSLDPGQGYEQYF
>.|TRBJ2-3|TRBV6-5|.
TGTGCCAGCAGTTACTCGAGGGGGGGCACAGATACGCAGTATTTT
CASSYSRGGTDTQYF
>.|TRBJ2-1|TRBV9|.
TGTGCCAGCAGCGCCTTTATCGGGGGGCGGTCGGGTGAGCAGTTCTTC
CASSAFIGGRSGEQFF
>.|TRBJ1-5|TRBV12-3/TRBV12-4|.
TGTGCCAGCAGTAGCAGGGAGTTCAGACACCCCCAGCATTTT
CASSSREFRHPQHF
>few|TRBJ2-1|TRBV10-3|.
TGTGCCATCGGATCCTACAATGAGCAGTTCTTC
CAIGSYNEQFF
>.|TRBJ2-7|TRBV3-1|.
TGTGCCAGCAGCCAATCCGCGGGCCCTGGCTCCGAGCAGTACTTC
CASSQSAGPGSEQYF
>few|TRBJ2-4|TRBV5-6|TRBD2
TGTGCCAGCAGCCCGGGAGGGACCAAAAACATTCAGTACTTC
CASSPGGTKNIQYF
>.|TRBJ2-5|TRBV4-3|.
TGCGCCAGCAGCCAAGACGTTGGGGAAGAGACCCAGTACTTC
CASSQDVGEETQYF
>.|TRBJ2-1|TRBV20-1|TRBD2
TGCAGTGCTTGGGGACTAGCGGGAGGCTATGAGCAGTTCTTC
CSAWGLAGGYEQFF
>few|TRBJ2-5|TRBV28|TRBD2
TGTGCCACCATTTCTAGCGGGAGTAACCAAGAGACCCAGTACTTC
CATISSGSNQETQYF
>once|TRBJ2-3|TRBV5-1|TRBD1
TGCGCCAGCAGCCCGGGACAGGGGCTCCCAGATACGCAGTATTTT
CASSPGQGLPDTQYF
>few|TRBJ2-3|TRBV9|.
TGTGCCAGCAGCGTAGCGGGGGGCGGCACAGATACGCAGTATTTT
CASSVAGGGTDTQYF
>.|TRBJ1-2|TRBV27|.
TGTGCCAGCAGACCGACAGGCTCCTTCTATGGCTACACCTTC
CASRPTGSFYGYTF
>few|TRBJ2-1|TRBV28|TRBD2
TGTGCCAGCAGTACTATGCGCCTAGCGGGACCGCTATTTTACAATGAGCAGTTCTTC
CASSTMRLAGPLFYNEQFF
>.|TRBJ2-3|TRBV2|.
TGTGCCAGCAGTTTTTACGGGGGCACAGATACGCAGTATTTT
CASSFYGGTDTQYF
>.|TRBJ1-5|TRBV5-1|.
TGCGCCAGCAGCTTGGCAGGGACGGCCAATCAGCCCCAGCATTTT
CASSLAGTANQPQHF
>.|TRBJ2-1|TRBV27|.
TGTGCCAGCAGTTTATACGGGCTATTGGATGAGCAGTTCTTC
CASSLYGLLDEQFF
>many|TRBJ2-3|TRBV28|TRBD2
TGTGCCAGCAGTTTAGGGGCTCTAGGAGCGGGAGTTGCGCAGTATTTT
CASSLGALGAGVAQYF
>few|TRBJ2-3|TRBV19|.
TGTGCCAGTAGTATGATCGGGACTGTCACAGATACGCAGTATTTT
CASSMIGTVTDTQYF
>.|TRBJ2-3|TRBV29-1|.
TGCAGCGTTGCCGAGCGGGTCGTGAAAGATACGCAGTATTTT
CSVAERVVKDTQYF
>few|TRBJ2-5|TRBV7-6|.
TGTGCCAGCAGTCGAAGGTTCCAAGAGACCCAGTACTTC
CASSRRFQETQYF
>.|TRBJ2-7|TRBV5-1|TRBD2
TGCGCCAGCAGCTTGGCCGGACTAGCCTACGAGCAGTACTTC
CASSLAGLAYEQYF
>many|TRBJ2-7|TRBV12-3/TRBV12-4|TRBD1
TGTGCCAGCACCCCAGGGACAGGGCTTTACGAGCAGTACTTC
CASTPGTGLYEQYF
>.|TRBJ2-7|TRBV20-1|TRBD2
TGCAGTGCTAGAGGGGTAGCGGGAAGGTTCGAGCAGTACTTC
CSARGVAGRFEQYF
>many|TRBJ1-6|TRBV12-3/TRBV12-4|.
TGTGCCAGCAGTTTAGGGGGGGCGCAGTTCAATTCACCCCTCCACTTT
CASSLGGAQFNSPLHF
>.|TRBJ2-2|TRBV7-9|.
TGTGCCAGCAGCTCCTCCGGGATAAAATACACCGGGGAGCTGTTTTTT
CASSSSGIKYTGELFF
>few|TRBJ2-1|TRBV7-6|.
TGTGCCAGCAGCAAACAAACCGACAATGAGCAGTTCTTC
CASSKQTDNEQFF
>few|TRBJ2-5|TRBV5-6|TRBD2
TGTGCCAGCAGCTTGGTGCTAGCGGGAGTGCAAGGTCTAGGGCAAGAGACCCAGTACTTC
CASSLVLAGVQGLGQETQYF
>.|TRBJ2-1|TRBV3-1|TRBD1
TGTGCCAGCAGCCAACCCGGGACAGGCAACAATGAGCAGTTCTTC
CASSQPGTGNNEQFF
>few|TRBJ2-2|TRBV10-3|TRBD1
TGTGCCATCAGCCTGACAGGGTCGCCCGGGGAGCTGTTTTTT
CAISLTGSPGELFF
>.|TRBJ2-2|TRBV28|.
TGTGCCAGCAGTTTCTCCAGGGCCGGCGGGGAGCTGTTTTTT
CASSFSRAGGELFF
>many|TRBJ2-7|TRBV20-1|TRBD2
TGCAGTGCCTCCTTCGCGGGGGGTTACGAGCAGTACTTC
CSASFAGGYEQYF